One and the same sample provided the 23 T cell receptor beta chains below, sequenced in a study of T cell changes during pregnancy in multiple sclerosis. Profiling relied on immunoSEQ multiplex PCR, and the TCRdb table lists in-frame clones only, not all of them. The sample yields 50,000 to 65,000 clones, 90% seen once. The sample here was CD8+ T cells from peripheral blood mononuclear cells, taken before pregnancy. The receptors were sampled from a female donor with multiple sclerosis, enrolled in a pregnancy study.

J is TRBJ2-7 and V is TRBV6-5; 8 positions agree with TRBD1. The V segment lost 6 bases and the J segment 2 bases; nucleotides outside the gene matches: 9. CDR3 size: 15 residues. Germline V gives CDR1 MNHEY, CDR2 SVGAGI. DNA of the CDR3: TGTGCCAGCAGCCCGAGGACAGGGCGAACCTACGAGCAGTACTTC. Its translation is CASSPRTGRTYEQYF.

The J gene is TRBJ2-1, the V gene TRBV7-9, with TRBD2 identical over 8 bases. V gave up 6 bases and J gave up 5 bases; unmatched junction bases: 9. The CDR3 is 15 residues long. From germline, CDR1 is SEHNR and CDR2 FQNEAQ (reference sequence). The CDR3 DNA sequence: TGTGCCAGCAGTGGAGACGGGGGGGAGAACAATGAGCAGTTCTTC. Translating gives CASSGDGGENNEQFF.

The chain carries TRBV4-2 and TRBJ2-5; D is perhaps TRBD2 (7 bases). Germline assignment: CDR1 LGHNA and CDR2 YNFKEQ. V lost 3 bases and J lost 5, with 22 bases in between. There are 17 residues in the CDR3. The CDR3: CASSHPPGGLFQETQYF. CDR3 sequence (DNA): TGTGCCAGCAGCCATCCCCCGGGGGGCCTTTTCCAGGAGACCCAGTACTTC.

The CDR3, as DNA: TGTGCCAGCGAAGACGAGCGGGACACAGATACGCAGTATTTT. Translation: CASEDERDTDTQYF. The chain couples TRBV19 to TRBJ2-3, with 7 nucleotides matching TRBD2. CDR1 is LNHDA and CDR2 is SQIVND in the germline V gene (reference sequence). The CDR3 extends over 14 amino acids. V lost 9 bases to trimming and J lost 2 bases; unmatched junction nucleotides: 8.

The rearrangement links TRBV4-1 to TRBJ1-1; D gene uncertain. V was clipped by 3 bases and J by 11 bases, with 25 bases between them. Per germline, CDR1 MGHRA and CDR2 YSYEKL. This CDR3 comprises 16 residues. The CDR3 region is CASSQDLSYAGIKAFF. CDR3 DNA sequence: TGCGCCAGCAGCCAGGATTTGTCTTATGCGGGTATAAAGGCTTTCTTT.

A single count supports this clone. The rearrangement joins TRBV5-1 to TRBJ2-7, with a weak D call TRBD1 (5 bases). Germline loops: CDR1 SGHRS, CDR2 YFSETQ. V lost 1 base and J 5 bases, leaving 16 bases between the germline ends. This CDR3 contains 15 residues. The CDR3 sequence is CASSLSTQGYDEQYF. The CDR3 nucleotides read TGCGCCAGCAGCTTGAGTACCCAGGGTTACGACGAGCAGTACTTC.

This rearrangement joins TRBV6-5 to TRBJ1-5; no clear D. V was clipped by 2 bases and J by 6 bases, with 8 bases between them. There are 13 residues in the CDR3. Germline assignment: CDR1 MNHEY and CDR2 SVGAGI. The CDR3 is CASSYIEGQPQHF. CDR3 coding DNA: TGTGCCAGCAGTTACATCGAGGGTCAGCCCCAGCATTTT.

The chain joins TRBV4-3 to TRBJ2-2, with D unclear. CDR3 length: 14 residues. V was trimmed by 3 bases and J by 1 base, leaving 6 bases between them. CDR1 is LGHNA and CDR2 is YSLEER in the germline V gene. CDR3 sequence: CASSHYKNTGELFF. CDR3 coding DNA: TGCGCCAGCAGCCATTACAAGAACACCGGGGAGCTGTTTTTT.

The CDR3 region has the DNA TGTGCCAGCAGCCCCCCCGGGACAGGGGCACACGAGCAGTACTTC. This encodes CASSPPGTGAHEQYF. The chain employs TRBV11-2 and TRBJ2-7; 10 bases map to TRBD1. The junction had 9 bases not matched to a gene; V was cut back by 5 bases and J by 5 bases. Germline-derived CDR1 and CDR2 are SGHAT and FQNNGV. The CDR3 length is 15 residues.

The CDR3 DNA is TGTGCCAGCAGCCGAGACAGGGTCACTGAAGCTTTCTTT. Its protein product is CASSRDRVTEAFF. The rearrangement joins TRBV14 to TRBJ1-1; TRBD1 matches 7 bases. The germline V gene encodes CDR1 SGHDN and CDR2 FVKESK. The CDR3 loop spans 13 amino acids. V was pared by 4 bases and J by 4 bases, with 3 bases of the junction left unmatched.

The chain recombines TRBV5-1 with TRBJ2-7; TRBD1 is a possible D gene (6 bases). This CDR3 comprises 13 residues. Germline V gene lookup returns CDR1 SGHRS and CDR2 YFSETQ. Deletions cut 3 bases from V and 2 bases from J, with 9 bases between. CDR3 coding DNA: TGCGCCAGCAGCTGGACAGTCCCCTACGAGCAGTACTTC. Translation gives CASSWTVPYEQYF. The full variable domain, with the rest looked up from reference TRBV5-1 and TRBJ2-7, is KAGVTQTPRYLIKTRGQQVTLSCSPISGHRSVSWYQQTPGQGLQFLFEYFSETQRNKGNFPGRFSGRQFSNSRSEMNVSTLELGDSALYLCASSWTVPYEQYFGPGTRLTVT.

V usage is TRBV19 and J usage is TRBJ1-2; 7 bases agree with TRBD1. The germline V gene has CDR1 LNHDA and CDR2 SQIVND (reference sequence). V gave up 0 bases and J gave up 4 bases; unmatched junction bases: 5. The CDR3 is 15 amino acids. The CDR3: CASSIEPGQIYGYTF. In nucleotides, the CDR3 is TGTGCCAGTAGTATAGAACCGGGACAGATCTATGGCTACACCTTC.

This clone was found many times. This chain connects TRBV6-4 to TRBJ2-4, with TRBD1 identical over 7 bases. The germline V gene encodes CDR1 MRHNA and CDR2 SNTAGT. The J segment lost 3 bases and the V segment lost 3 bases, leaving 2 bases of the junction unmatched. The CDR3 totals 14 residues. DNA for the CDR3: TGTGCCAGCAGTGAGGGGGACAGCAAAAACATTCAGTACTTC. It is translated as CASSEGDSKNIQYF.

This chain links TRBV29-1 with TRBJ2-1, with D tentatively TRBD2 (5 bases). The germline V gene encodes CDR1 SQVTM and CDR2 ANQGSEA. Trimming shortened V by 5 bases and J by 3 bases, and 11 bases separated the two germline ends. The CDR3 sequence is 13 residues long. This chain's CDR3 is CSVLEGDYNEQFF. In DNA form, the CDR3 reads TGCAGCGTTTTAGAGGGAGACTACAATGAGCAGTTCTTC.

This chain uses TRBV9 with TRBJ1-1; no clear D. In germline, CDR1 is SGDLS, CDR2 YYNGEE. V dropped 0 bases and J dropped 5 bases, with 8 bases sitting between them. This CDR3 is 13 amino acids long. The CDR3 reads CASSVEAKTEAFF. In DNA form, the CDR3 reads TGTGCCAGCAGCGTAGAAGCGAAGACTGAAGCTTTCTTT.

The rearrangement joins TRBV4-1 to TRBJ2-3; a possible D gene is TRBD1 (6 bases). Germline loops: CDR1 MGHRA, CDR2 YSYEKL. CDR3 length: 17 amino acids. Trimming cost V 4 bases and J 0 bases, with 17 bases left between them. The CDR3 region has the DNA TGCGCCAGCAGCCCTACTAGGGGGTCCGTTAGCACAGATACGCAGTATTTT. It is translated as CASSPTRGSVSTDTQYF.

The V call is TRBV7-6, the J call TRBJ1-4, with 7 bases matching TRBD1. The CDR3 contains 14 residues. J was trimmed by 1 base and V by 6 bases; bases with no gene match: 2. Germline CDR1 and CDR2: SGHVS and FNYEAQ. The chain's CDR3 is CASSPGGTNEKLFF. For the CDR3, the DNA is TGTGCCAGCAGTCCAGGGGGAACTAATGAAAAACTGTTTTTT.

CDR3 residues: CASSYGGTGELFF. The CDR3 DNA reads as TGTGCCAGCAGTTACGGAGGGACCGGGGAGCTGTTTTTT. V gene TRBV6-5 combines with J gene TRBJ2-2; D perhaps matches TRBD2 (6 bases). Trimming removed 2 bases from V and 5 bases from J, with 6 bases in between. This CDR3 contains 13 residues. Looked up from germline, CDR1 is MNHEY and CDR2 is SVGAGI.

The chain combines TRBV7-9 with TRBJ2-3, with D maybe TRBD1 (6 bases). Trimming left V 8 bases short and J 0 bases short, with 24 bases between. The CDR3 runs to 18 residues. Germline V gives CDR1 SEHNR, CDR2 FQNEAQ (reference sequence). CDR3 DNA: TGTGCCAGCCCGGTGGGGCAGGGGTCTATCTCTAGCACAGATACGCAGTATTTT. It translates to CASPVGQGSISSTDTQYF.

The chain links TRBV6-5 to TRBJ2-1; possible D gene TRBD2, 5 bases. CDR1 is MNHEY and CDR2 is SVGAGI in the germline V gene. CDR3 length: 15 amino acids. Trimming shortened V by 6 bases and J by 2 bases, and 14 bases separated the two germline ends. The CDR3 nucleotides are TGTGCCAGCAGCGAGGGCCCGAATCCCTACAATGAGCAGTTCTTC. Amino acids: CASSEGPNPYNEQFF.

The rearrangement links TRBV7-9 to TRBJ2-7, with 12 bases identical to TRBD2. The CDR3 has 15 amino acids. V trimming: 4 bases; J trimming: 2 bases; junction bases outside the gene matches: 3. Per the germline V gene, CDR1 is SEHNR and CDR2 is FQNEAQ (reference sequence). CDR3 loop: CASSYLAGGPYEQYF. CDR3 DNA sequence: TGTGCCAGCAGCTACCTAGCGGGGGGGCCCTACGAGCAGTACTTC. Full variable domain (remainder filled in from reference TRBV7-9 and TRBJ2-7): DTGVSQNPRHKITKRGQNVTFRCDPISEHNRLYWYRQTLGQGPEFLTYFQNEAQLEKSRLLSDRFSAERPKGSFSTLEIQRTEQGDSAMYLCASSYLAGGPYEQYFGPGTRLTVT.

The V gene is TRBV13, the J gene TRBJ1-1, with TRBD1 as a possible D gene (5 bases). Per germline, CDR1 PRHDT and CDR2 FYEKMQ (reference sequence). The CDR3 totals 15 residues. Trimming cost V 5 bases and J 0 bases, with 13 bases left between them. The CDR3 spells CASSVRGGMNTEAFF. The DNA for the CDR3 is TGTGCCAGCAGCGTTAGGGGCGGAATGAACACTGAAGCTTTCTTT.

The gene calls are TRBV4-3 and TRBJ1-2; TRBD1 matches 9 bases. CDR3 length: 16 amino acids. The V gene's germline CDR1 is LGHNA and CDR2 YSLEER. V lost 2 bases to trimming and J lost 5 bases; unmatched junction nucleotides: 9. CDR3 DNA sequence: TGCGCCAGCAGCCAAATACCGGGACAGGGAGGTTATGGCTACACCTTC. It yields the protein CASSQIPGQGGYGYTF.